The 17 T cell receptor beta chains reported below all come from one sample, sequenced in a study of blood T cell repertoires in COVID-19. Profiling relied on immunoSEQ multiplex PCR, and the TCRdb table lists in-frame clones only, not all of them. The sample shows tens of thousands of clones, less than 85% of them seen only once. Sequencing input: peripheral blood. The receptors here all came from a human donor with acute or convalescent COVID-19. The donor label of this sample is uncertain.

This clone was picked up a small number of times. The V and J genes are TRBV5-6 and TRBJ2-3, with 9 bases lining up with TRBD2. The ends lost 2 bases at V and 0 bases at J; junction bases unmatched: 4. Germline CDR1 reads SGHDT; CDR2 reads YYEEEE. CDR3 length: 16 residues. The CDR3 sequence is CASSFGLATSTDTQYF. CDR3 bases: TGTGCCAGCAGCTTCGGACTAGCGACTAGCACAGATACGCAGTATTTT.

The chain has TRBV5-1 and TRBJ2-3, with D possibly matching TRBD2 (5 bases). Germline assignment: CDR1 SGHRS and CDR2 YFSETQ. The CDR3 loop spans 15 amino acids. Trimming removed 4 bases from V and 2 bases from J, with 14 bases in between. This CDR3 is CASSQPGYDTDTQYF. CDR3 DNA: TGCGCCAGCAGCCAACCGGGATATGACACAGATACGCAGTATTTT.

This clone was seen only a few times. This chain joins TRBV5-4 and TRBJ2-3; TRBD2 aligns across 10 bases. Germline values: CDR1 SGHNT, CDR2 YYREEE (reference sequence). The CDR3 covers 15 residues. V lost 4 bases to trimming and J lost 7 bases; unmatched junction nucleotides: 9. CDR3 sequence: CASSPWTSGLNTQYF. The CDR3 nucleotides are TGTGCCAGCAGCCCTTGGACTAGCGGACTAAATACGCAGTATTTT.

This clone appeared a few times. V gene TRBV30 combines with J gene TRBJ1-4; the D gene is possibly TRBD1 (5 bases). Germline V gene sequence: CDR1 GTSNPN, CDR2 SVGIG (reference sequence). CDR3 length equals 13 residues. The V and J ends lost 3 bases and 5 bases respectively, with 10 bases between them. The CDR3 coding sequence is TGTGCCTGGAGGCGGGGGAGGAATGAAAAACTGTTTTTT. Its translation is CAWRRGRNEKLFF.

CDR3 amino acids: CASSADRKNIQYF. As DNA, the CDR3 is TGTGCCAGCAGTGCCGACAGGAAAAACATTCAGTACTTC. The chain couples TRBV12-3 or TRBV12-4 to TRBJ2-4; possible D gene TRBD1, 6 bases. V was trimmed by 5 bases and J by 4 bases, leaving 9 bases between them. The CDR3 is 13 residues long.

The chain has TRBV5-1 and TRBJ2-5; tentatively, D is TRBD2 (6 bases). Germline values: CDR1 SGHRS, CDR2 YFSETQ. The CDR3 runs 13 residues. Trimming stripped 0 bases from V and 4 bases from J, with 7 bases between. CDR3 in DNA: TGCGCCAGCAGCTTGGATAGCGGAGAGACCCAGTACTTC. This gives the protein CASSLDSGETQYF. Looking up the rest from reference TRBV5-1 and TRBJ2-5 gives the full variable domain: KAGVTQTPRYLIKTRGQQVTLSCSPISGHRSVSWYQQTPGQGLQFLFEYFSETQRNKGNFPGRFSGRQFSNSRSEMNVSTLELGDSALYLCASSLDSGETQYFGPGTRLLVL.

The genes are TRBV10-3 and TRBJ2-5; 8 positions match TRBD2. Trimming removed 2 bases from V and 1 base from J; junction bases left unmatched: 0. Germline V gene data show CDR1 as ENHRY and CDR2 as SYGVKD. The CDR3 consists of 14 residues. CDR3 protein: CAISEREGQETQYF. As DNA, the CDR3 is TGTGCCATCAGTGAGCGGGAGGGCCAAGAGACCCAGTACTTC.

This chain links TRBV21-1 with TRBJ2-7; TRBD2, the table's D call, lacks a check against the DNA. TRBV21-1 is recorded as a pseudogene. The CDR3 extends over 20 amino acids. The CDR3: CASSKGVRRLAGGPLYEQYV. CDR3 sequence (DNA): TGTGCCAGCAGCAAAGGGGTCCGTAGACTAGCGGGGGGTCCTCTCTACGAGCAGTACGTC.

The rearrangement joins TRBV7-2 to TRBJ1-5; 9 nucleotides line up with TRBD1. Trimming cost V 5 bases and J 4 bases; bases outside gene matches: 9. The CDR3 totals 16 residues. The germline gives CDR1 SGHTA, CDR2 FQGNSA. CDR3 in amino acids: CASSPMGTGWNQPQHF. The CDR3 DNA is TGTGCCAGCAGCCCAATGGGGACAGGGTGGAATCAGCCCCAGCATTTT.

This rearrangement joins TRBV5-1 to TRBJ2-1; TRBD1 might be the D (7 bases). This CDR3 region has 15 residues. V was shortened by 5 bases and J by 6 bases, with 18 bases between the two germline ends. Per the germline V gene, CDR1 is SGHRS and CDR2 is YFSETQ. This CDR3 reads CASRPDPRDSNEQFF. The CDR3 region has the DNA TGCGCCAGCAGGCCCGACCCGCGGGACAGCAATGAGCAGTTCTTC.

This clone was detected many times. Written as DNA, the CDR3 is TGCGCCAGCAGCCAAGATCGAGTGGGGAGGGGTGAGCAGTTCTTC. Its translation is CASSQDRVGRGEQFF. This chain joins TRBV4-3 and TRBJ2-1, with 7 bases identical to TRBD2. Germline CDR1 LGHNA, CDR2 YSLEER. The CDR3 has 15 residues. V lost 0 bases and J lost 9; bases outside the gene matches: 8.

The chain uses TRBV19 and TRBJ2-2; D gene uncertain. Germline V gene data show CDR1 as LNHDA and CDR2 as SQIVND (reference sequence). Between the trimmed V and J ends, which lost 7 bases and 6 bases, there was a span of 12 bases. This CDR3 contains 13 residues. The CDR3 region has the DNA TGTGCCAGTAACGGGTATGAGGCCGGGGAGCTGTTTTTT. Protein product: CASNGYEAGELFF.

The CDR3: CASGATAGRGNTIYF. The CDR3 coding sequence is TGTGCCAGTGGGGCGACGGCGGGGAGAGGAAACACCATATATTTT. J is TRBJ1-3 and V is TRBV19, with TRBD1 as a possible D gene (5 bases). The CDR3 spans 15 residues. The V gene lost 8 bases and the J gene lost 4 bases, with 18 bases spanning the gap. CDR1 and CDR2 (germline): LNHDA, SQIVND (reference sequence).

This clone has more than one count but fewer than ten. The chain combines TRBV5-5 with TRBJ2-1, with D possibly matching TRBD2 (5 bases). V was pared by 0 bases and J by 6 bases, with 13 bases between. This CDR3 contains 15 residues. CDR1 is SGHKS, CDR2 YYEKEE, per germline (reference sequence). This CDR3 is CASSLVPGLGNEQFF. CDR3 in DNA: TGTGCCAGCAGCTTGGTTCCGGGGTTGGGCAATGAGCAGTTCTTC. Full variable domain (remainder filled in from reference TRBV5-5 and TRBJ2-1): DAGVTQSPTHLIKTRGQQVTLRCSPISGHKSVSWYQQVLGQGPQFIFQYYEKEERGRGNFPDRFSARQFPNYSSELNVNALLLGDSALYLCASSLVPGLGNEQFFGPGTRLTVL.

This chain uses TRBV9 with TRBJ1-2; D perhaps matches TRBD1 (5 bases). Trimming stripped 0 bases from V and 5 bases from J, with 11 bases between. CDR1 and CDR2 (germline): SGDLS, YYNGEE. CDR3 size: 14 residues. The CDR3 protein is CASSVATGRYGYTF. CDR3 bases: TGTGCCAGCAGCGTAGCTACAGGACGGTATGGCTACACCTTC.

This chain connects TRBV7-2 to TRBJ1-5; 7 nucleotides align to TRBD1. Losses at the gene ends were 4 bases for V and 7 bases for J; bases not matched to a gene: 7. Germline CDR1 reads SGHTA; CDR2 reads FQGNSA. CDR3 size: 14 residues. CDR3 region: CASSSTGQIQPQHF. CDR3 DNA sequence: TGTGCCAGCAGCTCGACGGGACAGATACAGCCCCAGCATTTT.

The V call is TRBV30, the J call TRBJ1-4; maybe TRBD1 (5 bases). The CDR3 is made up of 13 amino acids. The germline V and J ends were trimmed by 1 base and 11 bases, with 14 bases remaining between them. Looked up from germline, CDR1 is GTSNPN and CDR2 is SVGIG (reference sequence). The DNA of the CDR3 is TGTGCCTGGAGTGCTGGCGGGACCGGTAAACTGTTTTTT. This translates into CAWSAGGTGKLFF.